These 30 T cell receptor beta chains were sequenced from one sample in a study of T-cell reconstitution after alpha-beta-depleted transplantation in children. Researchers prepared the TCRbeta library using unique molecular identifiers, the study reports. TCRdb called the PCR reads again in MiXCR, with one record for every CDR3 protein. Of 450,000 to 550,000 distinct CDR3 sequences in the sample, about 10% were seen once. The specimen was PBMCs, mostly from graft donor cells, collected 180 days after TCRalphabeta/CD19-depleted stem cell transplant. The receptors here all came from a female patient aged 2 to 10 who had a stem cell transplant for aplastic anemia, so the T cells may come from the graft donor.

There are a few counts of this clonotype. This chain links TRBV2 with TRBJ2-5, with 9 bases that match TRBD2. After removal of 5 bases from V and 2 bases from J, the junction contained 3 bases not matched to a gene. This CDR3 comprises 14 residues. Germline V gene lookup returns CDR1 SNHLY and CDR2 FYNNEI. The CDR3 DNA sequence: TGTGCCAGCAGTCGACTAGCGGTACAAGAGACCCAGTACTTC. This encodes CASSRLAVQETQYF.

The rearrangement uses TRBV5-1 and TRBJ2-1; 8 positions match TRBD2. J was trimmed by 6 bases and V by 4 bases; bases with no gene match: 9. Germline CDR1 and CDR2: SGHRS and YFSETQ. The CDR3 totals 15 residues. CDR3 DNA sequence: TGCGCCAGCAGCGTGGGGCTAGCGGGTGCCAATGAGCAGTTCTTC. Translated, it gives CASSVGLAGANEQFF.

This clonotype was counted a few times. The chain is built from TRBV28 and TRBJ2-7; 10 bases are shared with TRBD1. Trimming at V came to 6 bases and at J to 0 bases, leaving 8 bases not matched to a gene. The CDR3 consists of 16 residues. Per germline, CDR1 MDHEN and CDR2 SYDVKM. The CDR3: CASSLEGQGISYEQYF. The CDR3 nucleotides are TGTGCCAGCAGCCTCGAGGGACAGGGGATCTCCTACGAGCAGTACTTC.

Concerning this clonotype itself: A clone one base away is much larger, so this may be a read error. This chain links TRBV20-1 with TRBJ2-4; 8 bases match TRBD1. The V and J ends lost 4 bases and 3 bases, in that order; junction bases with no gene match: 5. The CDR3 extends over 14 amino acids. In germline, CDR1 is DFQATT, CDR2 SNEGSKA (reference sequence). The CDR3 DNA reads as TGCAGTGCTACGACAGGGGTGAACAAAAACATTCAGTACTTC. Translated: CSATTGVNKNIQYF.

The V call is TRBV29-1, the J call TRBJ2-3; TRBD2 is a possible D gene (6 bases). Germline V gene sequence: CDR1 SQVTM, CDR2 ANQGSEA. The CDR3 runs 15 residues. The V gene lost 6 bases and the J gene lost 0 bases, with 16 bases spanning the gap. In DNA, the CDR3 is TGCAGCGTGGCCCAGGGACTCATCAGCACAGATACGCAGTATTTT. Residues: CSVAQGLISTDTQYF.

This chain uses TRBV3-1 with TRBJ2-5; 15 bases map to TRBD2. The CDR3 length is 17 residues. The V gene end was trimmed by 1 base and the J gene end by 5 bases; junction bases not matched to a gene: 5. Germline values: CDR1 LGHDT, CDR2 YNNKEL (reference sequence). CDR3 in DNA: TGTGCCAGCAGCCAAGCCCAAGGACTAGCGGGAGGGGAGACCCAGTACTTC. As protein: CASSQAQGLAGGETQYF.

V gene TRBV6-5 combines with J gene TRBJ2-1; D tentatively reads TRBD1 or TRBD2 (5 bases each). Germline-derived CDR1 and CDR2 are MNHEY and SVGAGI. Deletions cut 0 bases from V and 10 bases from J, with 16 bases between. The CDR3 has 15 amino acids. CDR3 coding DNA: TGTGCCAGCAGTTACTCGAGGTTGGGGGTGAACGAGCAGTTCTTC. Translating it yields CASSYSRLGVNEQFF.

This rearrangement joins TRBV4-3 to TRBJ2-1, with TRBD2 matching 11 bases. V gave up 1 base and J gave up 4 bases; unmatched junction bases: 6. The CDR3 is made up of 17 amino acids. Germline assignment: CDR1 LGHNA and CDR2 YSLEER. CDR3 sequence reads: CASSQGGGTSGYNEQFF. The CDR3 DNA is TGCGCCAGCAGCCAAGGGGGAGGGACTAGCGGTTACAATGAGCAGTTCTTC.

Points on this clonotype: A single base is all that separates this from a far larger clone, so a read error is likely. This chain connects TRBV5-1 to TRBJ1-3; D is undetermined. There are 13 residues in the CDR3. Germline CDR1 reads SGHRS; CDR2 reads YFSETQ. The CDR3 region is CASSLGSGNAIYF. The CDR3 DNA reads as TGCGCCAGCAGCTTGGGATCTGGAAACGCCATATATTTT.

This clonotype was found a few times. This chain links TRBV27 with TRBJ2-7, with D perhaps matching TRBD2 (6 bases). The CDR3 has 14 amino acids. Trimming removed 3 bases at V and 1 base at J, with 10 bases between. The germline gives CDR1 MNHEY, CDR2 SMNVEV (reference sequence). This chain's CDR3 is CASSFGTSSYEQYF. In DNA, the CDR3 is TGTGCCAGCAGTTTCGGGACTTCTTCCTACGAGCAGTACTTC.

This clonotype turned up a few times. The rearrangement joins TRBV15 to TRBJ2-7; D ambiguous. Trimming removed 0 bases at V and 5 bases at J, with 5 bases between. The CDR3 has 12 amino acids. Per the germline V gene, CDR1 is LNHNV and CDR2 is YYDKDF (reference sequence). The CDR3 region has the DNA TGTGCCACCAGCAGAGATCGGAACGAGCAGTACGTC. This translates into CATSRDRNEQYV.

In this sample, this clonotype turned up a few times. This rearrangement joins TRBV6-2 or TRBV6-3 to TRBJ2-7, with D possibly matching TRBD2 (5 bases). This CDR3 is built from 16 residues. V was clipped by 0 bases and J by 2 bases, with 14 bases between them. Germline CDR1 and CDR2: MNHEY and SVGEGT. The CDR3 here is CASSYSRRTGAYEQYV. CDR3 DNA: TGTGCCAGCAGTTACTCAAGGAGGACCGGGGCCTACGAGCAGTACGTC.

In its sample, this clonotype was seen many times. The rearrangement joins TRBV9 to TRBJ2-7, with 11 bases aligning to TRBD2. The CDR3 covers 15 residues. The V gene's germline CDR1 is SGDLS and CDR2 YYNGEE. Losses at the gene ends were 3 bases for V and 0 bases for J; bases not matched to a gene: 2. CDR3 DNA sequence: TGTGCCAGCAGCGCCACTAGCGGGAGCTCCTACGAGCAGTACTTC. This codes for CASSATSGSSYEQYF.

This clonotype was observed many times. The junction does not match germline at one end; this may be a read error. The chain links TRBV5-6 to TRBJ2-3; D might be TRBD2 (5 bases). Germline V gene lookup returns CDR1 SGHDT and CDR2 YYEEEE. The CDR3 length is 15 residues. The CDR3 DNA reads TGTGACAGCAGCTTGGATGGGAGAGTTCCAGATACGCAGTATTTT. Residues: CDSSLDGRVPDTQYF.

This clonotype has only a few counts. The rearrangement uses TRBV11-2 and TRBJ1-4; D perhaps matches TRBD1 (6 bases). The germline V gene encodes CDR1 SGHAT and CDR2 FQNNGV. This CDR3 has 14 amino acids. The V end was cut by 8 bases, the J end by 8 bases, with 18 bases between. The CDR3 DNA sequence: TGTGCCAGCCAGTTCACACAGGGAGGGGAAAAACTGTTTTTT. This codes for CASQFTQGGEKLFF.

Only a few counts were recorded for this clonotype. The chain uses TRBV4-3 and TRBJ2-1, with D hard to call. CDR3 size: 14 residues. With 5 bases removed from V and 1 base from J, the gap between germline ends came to 9 bases. Germline assignment: CDR1 LGHNA and CDR2 YSLEER. The CDR3 reads CASSKRVSYNEQFF. CDR3 sequence (DNA): TGCGCCAGCAGCAAAAGGGTTTCCTACAATGAGCAGTTCTTC.

This clonotype was recorded a few times. This sequence joins TRBV12-3 or TRBV12-4 and TRBJ2-6, with 8 bases fitting TRBD1. The CDR3 spans 19 residues. Losses at the gene ends were 7 bases for V and 0 bases for J; bases not matched to a gene: 14. The CDR3 loop reads CASTLVLGQAYSGANVLTF. The CDR3 region has the DNA TGTGCCAGCACCCTTGTCCTGGGACAGGCGTACTCTGGGGCCAACGTCCTGACTTTC.

This chain uses TRBV3-1 with TRBJ2-5, with D perhaps TRBD1 (6 bases). There are 15 residues in the CDR3. Per the germline V gene, CDR1 is LGHDT and CDR2 is YNNKEL (reference sequence). Between the trimmed V and J ends, which lost 2 bases and 4 bases, there was a span of 14 bases. The CDR3 sequence is CASSQRGRDGETQYF. The DNA of the CDR3 is TGTGCCAGCAGCCAAAGGGGGAGAGATGGAGAGACCCAGTACTTC.

A few counts support this clonotype. The chain uses TRBV19 and TRBJ2-1, with D perhaps TRBD2 (6 bases). The V gene lost 5 bases and the J gene lost 8 bases, with 16 bases spanning the gap. The CDR3 contains 14 residues. Germline CDR1 is LNHDA and CDR2 is SQIVND (reference sequence). CDR3 coding DNA: TGTGCCAGTAGTCCAACGACTAGTAACTATGAGCAGTTCTTC. Protein sequence: CASSPTTSNYEQFF. The full variable domain, with the rest looked up from reference TRBV19 and TRBJ2-1, is DGGITQSPKYLFRKEGQNVTLSCEQNLNHDAMYWYRQDPGQGLRLIYYSQIVNDFQKGDIAEGYSVSREKKESFPLTVTSAQKNPTAFYLCASSPTTSNYEQFFGPGTRLTVL.

The V and J genes are TRBV15 and TRBJ2-7; a weak D match, TRBD1 (6 bases). The CDR3 covers 16 residues. The germline CDR1 and CDR2 sequences are LNHNV and YYDKDF (reference sequence). The germline V and J ends were trimmed by 0 bases and 7 bases, with 19 bases remaining between them. The chain's CDR3 is CATSRDRWGRAREQYF. The CDR3 bases are TGTGCCACCAGCAGAGATCGATGGGGGCGAGCGAGGGAGCAGTACTTC.

This rearrangement joins TRBV7-9 to TRBJ2-5; TRBD2 matches 7 bases. This CDR3 comprises 15 residues. Germline assignment: CDR1 SEHNR and CDR2 FQNEAQ (reference sequence). The junction had 10 bases not matched to a gene; V was cut back by 4 bases and J by 5 bases. The chain's CDR3 is CASSSSGTTRETQYF. CDR3 bases: TGTGCCAGCAGCTCTAGCGGCACCACGAGGGAGACCCAGTACTTC.

V gene TRBV20-1 combines with J gene TRBJ2-1, with D tentatively TRBD1 or TRBD2 (5 bases each). This CDR3 comprises 11 residues. In germline, CDR1 is DFQATT, CDR2 SNEGSKA (reference sequence). V was pared by 3 bases and J by 10 bases, with 10 bases between. DNA for the CDR3: TGCAGTGCTAGTGGGACGGGGGAGCAGTTCTTC. The encoded protein is CSASGTGEQFF.

This clonotype occurred a few times. The chain couples TRBV28 to TRBJ2-5; 14 nucleotides agree with TRBD2. Per germline, CDR1 MDHEN and CDR2 SYDVKM. The trim removed 4 bases at V and 4 bases at J, leaving 8 bases unmatched. CDR3 length equals 17 residues. Here the CDR3 reads CASSYTGLAGGGETQYF. CDR3 DNA sequence: TGTGCCAGCAGTTACACCGGACTAGCGGGGGGAGGAGAGACCCAGTACTTC.

This clonotype was detected only a few times. J is TRBJ2-4 and V is TRBV7-9; 12 bases agree with TRBD2. There are 16 residues in the CDR3. CDR1 SEHNR and CDR2 FQNEAQ come from the germline V gene (reference sequence). J gave up 5 bases and V 1 base, and 3 bases lay outside the gene matches. The CDR3 DNA reads as TGTGCCAGCAGCTTAGGACTAGCGGGAGCGGAAAACATTCAGTACTTC. Translated, it gives CASSLGLAGAENIQYF.

The sample holds a few counts of this clonotype. The rearrangement links TRBV6-2 or TRBV6-3 to TRBJ2-1; D perhaps matches TRBD1 (5 bases). The CDR3 spans 15 residues. Germline CDR1 MNHEY, CDR2 SVGEGT. The V end was cut by 10 bases, the J end by 1 base, with 17 bases between. CDR3 residues: CATLPRAGSYNEQFF. CDR3 DNA sequence: TGTGCCACCCTCCCCCGGGCAGGGTCCTACAATGAGCAGTTCTTC.

The V gene is TRBV4-3, the J gene TRBJ1-2; unclear D gene. This CDR3 spans 15 amino acids. The germline CDR1 and CDR2 sequences are LGHNA and YSLEER. Between the trimmed V and J ends, which lost 0 bases and 4 bases, there was a span of 12 bases. The CDR3 region is CASSQDRVGLYGYTF. DNA for the CDR3: TGCGCCAGCAGCCAAGATCGAGTTGGGCTCTATGGCTACACCTTC.

This clonotype was observed a few times. CDR3 region: CASSFGAPGLGTEAFF. The CDR3 nucleotides read TGTGCCAGCAGCTTTGGGGCACCGGGATTGGGGACTGAAGCTTTCTTT. The genes are TRBV7-2 and TRBJ1-1, with D possibly matching TRBD1 (5 bases). The CDR3 spans 16 residues. CDR1 and CDR2 from the germline V gene are SGHTA and FQGNSA. The V end lost 3 bases, the J end lost 5 bases, and 19 bases lay between the germline ends.

This clonotype occurred a few times. This sequence joins TRBV7-2 and TRBJ1-2, with TRBD1 as a possible D gene (5 bases). This CDR3 is built from 15 residues. The ends were cut back, 1 base at V and 6 bases at J, with 15 bases in the middle. The germline gives CDR1 SGHTA, CDR2 FQGNSA. CDR3 sequence reads: CASSLVPGMGNGYTF. Written as DNA, the CDR3 is TGTGCCAGCAGCTTAGTGCCAGGGATGGGGAATGGCTACACCTTC.

The chain carries TRBV5-5 and TRBJ2-4; the match to TRBD1 covers 9 bases. This CDR3 has 16 residues. Germline V gives CDR1 SGHKS, CDR2 YYEKEE (reference sequence). With 1 base clipped from V and 3 bases from J, the junction kept 5 bases outside the gene matches. The CDR3 protein is CASSLLDRGIKNIQYF. The DNA of the CDR3 is TGTGCCAGCAGCTTGCTCGACAGGGGGATCAAAAACATTCAGTACTTC. Based on the CDR3 plus reference TRBV5-5 and TRBJ2-4, the full variable domain is DAGVTQSPTHLIKTRGQQVTLRCSPISGHKSVSWYQQVLGQGPQFIFQYYEKEERGRGNFPDRFSARQFPNYSSELNVNALLLGDSALYLCASSLLDRGIKNIQYFGAGTRLSVL.

This clonotype was counted only a few times. V gene TRBV7-9 combines with J gene TRBJ2-3; 11 bases align to TRBD2. The CDR3 totals 16 residues. Germline trimming cut 5 bases from V and 5 bases from J; bases unmatched to any gene: 9. Germline CDR1 SEHNR, CDR2 FQNEAQ (reference sequence). The CDR3 coding sequence is TGTGCCAGCAGCCAGATAGCCGGACTAGCGGGAGATACGCAGTATTTT. Translating gives CASSQIAGLAGDTQYF.